A selection of T cell receptor beta chains follows, all from one sample in a study of blood T cell repertoires in COVID-19. The repertoire was sequenced with immunoSEQ multiplex PCR; TCRdb's copy has only in-frame clones and lacks some. Here the sample spans over 200,000 clones, 80% to 85% being singletons. Sequencing used peripheral blood. The receptors originated from a man aged 50-60 years with active or convalescent COVID-19. The CDR3 runs from the conserved cysteine through the conserved F or W. A D gene is named only where the DNA matches it firmly. Clone size is not always given. Where it is, it says once, few, many or a class for expanded clones.

D gene	J gene	V gene	clone size	CDR3 protein	CDR3 DNA
TRBD1	TRBJ1-4	TRBV19	.	CASTSGQGGEKLFF	TGTGCCAGTACCTCGGGACAGGGGGGTGAAAAACTGTTTTTT
TRBD2	TRBJ2-1	TRBV5-1	.	CASSFRTSGGASEQFF	TGCGCCAGCAGCTTTCGGACTAGCGGGGGGGCCAGTGAGCAGTTCTTC
.	TRBJ1-2	TRBV5-4	.	CASSLGGGAFNYGYTF	TGTGCCAGCAGCTTGGGCGGGGGGGCGTTTAACTATGGCTACACCTTC
TRBD1	TRBJ2-7	TRBV28	many	CASSRQGAYEQYF	TGTGCCAGCAGCCGACAGGGGGCCTACGAGCAGTACTTC
TRBD2	TRBJ2-1	TRBV6-5	.	CASRVRGERNEQFF	TGTGCCTCCAGGGTGCGGGGGGAAAGGAATGAGCAGTTCTTC
.	TRBJ2-2	TRBV6-4	.	CASSVRAAGELFF	TGTGCCAGCAGTGTCAGGGCGGCCGGGGAGCTGTTTTTT
.	TRBJ2-7	TRBV10-2	.	CASSEVRTYEQYF	TGCGCCAGCAGTGAGGTCAGAACCTACGAGCAGTACTTC
.	TRBJ1-5	TRBV13	.	CASSLGGARGNQPQHF	TGTGCCAGCAGCTTAGGAGGAGCCCGGGGCAATCAGCCCCAGCATTTT
.	TRBJ1-2	TRBV5-6	.	CASSSDIRLANYGYTF	TGTGCCAGCAGCTCCGACATTCGACTAGCTAACTATGGCTACACCTTC
TRBD1	TRBJ1-4	TRBV5-1	.	CASSSYRGRGEKLFF	TGCGCCAGCAGCTCTTACAGGGGGCGAGGTGAAAAACTGTTTTTT
TRBD1	TRBJ2-7	TRBV4-1	.	CASSQDIPLPGQVVDEQYF	TGCGCCAGCAGCCAAGATATTCCCCTTCCGGGACAGGTTGTCGACGAGCAGTACTTC
.	TRBJ1-2	TRBV12-3/TRBV12-4	few	CATQTDVYGYTF	TGTGCCACCCAGACAGACGTCTATGGCTACACCTTC
.	TRBJ2-5	TRBV5-1	.	CASSLATRQETQYF	TGCGCCAGCAGCTTGGCGACAAGACAAGAGACCCAGTACTTC
.	TRBJ1-2	TRBV2	.	CASREDSKGDGYTF	TGTGCCAGCAGGGAGGACAGCAAAGGGGATGGCTACACCTTC
.	TRBJ1-1	TRBV5-1	.	CASNPGRAGTEAFF	TGCGCCAGCAATCCGGGGAGGGCGGGCACTGAAGCTTTCTTT
TRBD1	TRBJ2-7	TRBV2	.	CASRGTRQGRTYEQYF	TGTGCCAGCAGGGGAACTAGACAGGGTAGAACCTACGAGCAGTACTTC
.	TRBJ1-1	TRBV7-2	few	CASSQGVWSTEAFF	TGTGCCAGCAGCCAAGGGGTGTGGAGCACTGAAGCTTTCTTT
.	TRBJ1-5	TRBV5-6	.	CASSTSAGGNQPQHF	TGTGCCAGCAGCACATCGGCCGGAGGCAATCAGCCCCAGCATTTT
.	TRBJ2-5	TRBV27	.	CASSRTGETQYF	TGTGCCAGCAGCCGCACCGGGGAGACCCAGTACTTC
.	TRBJ2-3	TRBV4-3	few	CASSQTTGTYSTDTQYF	TGCGCCAGCAGCCAAACAACCGGGACTTATAGCACAGATACGCAGTATTTT
.	TRBJ1-6	TRBV2	.	CASSADTYNSPLHF	TGTGCCAGCAGTGCAGACACCTATAATTCACCCCTCCACTTT
TRBD2	TRBJ2-1	TRBV4-1	few	CASSQTLLRTSGGREQFF	TGCGCCAGCAGCCAAACACTGTTGAGGACTAGCGGGGGGCGGGAGCAGTTCTTC
TRBD2	TRBJ2-3	TRBV24-1	.	CATSDSAAGDTDTQYF	TGTGCCACCAGTGATTCGGCAGCGGGGGACACAGATACGCAGTATTTT
.	TRBJ1-1	TRBV10-3	few	CAIKAGRGIMNTEAFF	TGTGCCATCAAGGCGGGGCGGGGGATCATGAACACTGAAGCTTTCTTT
.	TRBJ1-5	TRBV2	few	CASSVQGLSNQPQHF	TGTGCCAGCAGTGTACAGGGTTTGAGCAATCAGCCCCAGCATTTT
TRBD1	TRBJ1-1	TRBV7-2	.	CASSLRTGEAFF	TGTGCCAGCAGCCTCCGGACAGGTGAAGCTTTCTTT
.	TRBJ2-1	TRBV15	.	CATSRDLSSQRSYNEQFF	TGTGCCACCAGCAGAGATCTCTCGTCCCAGAGGTCATACAATGAGCAGTTCTTC
.	TRBJ1-2	TRBV19	.	CASSIPGGYTF	TGTGCCAGTAGTATACCCGGGGGCTACACCTTC
TRBD1	TRBJ2-3	TRBV10-3	.	CAISRGQGDTDTQYF	TGTGCCATCAGCAGGGGACAGGGAGACACAGATACGCAGTATTTT
TRBD1	TRBJ2-5	TRBV6-6	.	CASSYTGQGVQETQYF	TGTGCCAGCAGTTACACGGGACAGGGGGTTCAAGAGACCCAGTACTTC
TRBD1	TRBJ1-3	TRBV3-1/TRBV3-2	.	CASTQGGSTGNTIYF	TGTGCCAGCACCCAGGGGGGAAGTACTGGAAACACCATATATTTT
.	TRBJ2-2	TRBV7-2	.	CASSFAEAGELFF	TGTGCCAGCAGCTTCGCCGAGGCCGGGGAGCTGTTTTTT
TRBD2	TRBJ2-1	TRBV23-1	.	CAPQGTSGGRSSYNEQFF	TGCGCCCCCCAAGGGACTAGCGGGGGTCGTAGCTCCTACAATGAGCAGTTCTTC
.	TRBJ2-6	TRBV29-1	.	CSVNSYGANVLTF	TGCAGCGTCAACAGTTATGGGGCCAACGTCCTGACTTTC
TRBD2	TRBJ2-4	TRBV6-6	.	CASSFRKPGGSIQYF	TGTGCCAGCAGTTTTCGTAAGCCGGGGGGAAGCATTCAGTACTTC
TRBD2	TRBJ2-1	TRBV3-1/TRBV3-2	.	CASSQFGGGARNEQFF	TGTGCCAGCAGCCAATTTGGCGGGGGGGCCCGCAATGAGCAGTTCTTC
TRBD2	TRBJ2-5	TRBV5-4	.	CASSLGASGGTETQYF	TGTGCCAGCAGCTTGGGGGCTAGCGGGGGGACAGAGACCCAGTACTTC
.	TRBJ1-5	TRBV5-6	.	CASSLRQPNQPQHF	TGTGCCAGCAGCTTGAGACAGCCCAATCAGCCCCAGCATTTT
.	TRBJ2-3	TRBV18	once	CASSGLRAGTDTQYF	TGTGCCAGCTCCGGACTTCGGGCTGGCACAGATACGCAGTATTTT
TRBD1	TRBJ2-7	TRBV19	.	CASSANSRTGSPEQYF	TGTGCCAGTAGTGCCAATTCCCGGACAGGGTCCCCCGAGCAGTACTTC
.	TRBJ1-2	TRBV29-1	.	CSAVPPGGSNYGYTF	TGCAGCGCTGTCCCTCCGGGGGGCTCCAACTATGGCTACACCTTC
TRBD1	TRBJ2-1	TRBV5-4	.	CASSLTGASAYNEQFF	TGTGCCAGCAGCCTCACAGGGGCTTCGGCCTACAATGAGCAGTTCTTC
TRBD2	TRBJ2-3	TRBV9	few	CASSVAGGLDTQYF	TGTGCCAGCAGCGTAGCGGGGGGGCTAGATACGCAGTATTTT
TRBD1	TRBJ1-2	TRBV7-8	.	CASSLVYRGSHYGYTF	TGTGCCAGCAGCTTAGTATACAGGGGGTCCCACTATGGCTACACCTTC
.	TRBJ1-1	TRBV6-5	once	CASSYSVGGTEAFF	TGTGCCAGCAGTTACTCGGTTGGAGGAACTGAAGCTTTCTTT
.	TRBJ2-7	TRBV7-6	.	CASSPGGGSSYEQYF	TGTGCCAGCAGCCCCGGAGGGGGCAGTTCCTACGAGCAGTACTTC
.	TRBJ2-1	TRBV28	.	CASSQGSMNEQFF	TGTGCCAGCAGTCAGGGTTCCATGAATGAGCAGTTCTTC
.	TRBJ1-2	TRBV19	.	CASSIDTGVYGYTF	TGTGCCAGTAGTATAGACACGGGGGTCTATGGCTACACCTTC
TRBD1	TRBJ1-5	TRBV19	.	CASSPRGTGGGNQPQHF	TGTGCCAGTAGTCCCAGGGGGACAGGGGGCGGCAATCAGCCCCAGCATTTT
.	TRBJ1-2	TRBV5-6	.	CASSLGRQLYGYTF	TGTGCCAGCAGCTTGGGGAGACAGCTCTATGGCTACACCTTC
.	TRBJ1-1	TRBV5-1	.	CASSVSGNTEAFF	TGCGCCAGCAGCGTCAGCGGGAACACTGAAGCTTTCTTT
TRBD1	TRBJ1-4	TRBV30	.	CAWSQTGVNNEKLFF	TGTGCCTGGAGCCAGACAGGGGTCAATAATGAAAAACTGTTTTTT
.	TRBJ1-2	TRBV5-6	.	CASSLGRSQTYGYTF	TGTGCCAGCAGCTTGGGCCGCTCCCAAACTTATGGCTACACCTTC
.	TRBJ1-3	TRBV28	.	CASINAGAGNTIYF	TGTGCCAGCATTAACGCAGGGGCTGGAAACACCATATATTTT
.	TRBJ1-3	TRBV13	.	CASSLRVGNTIYF	TGTGCCAGCAGCCTCAGGGTTGGAAACACCATATATTTT
.	TRBJ2-7	TRBV7-9	.	CASSPQSGAYEQYF	TGTGCCAGCAGCCCTCAATCAGGGGCCTACGAGCAGTACTTC
.	TRBJ2-7	TRBV2	.	CASKGGGYEQYF	TGTGCCAGCAAAGGGGGGGGCTACGAGCAGTACTTC
.	TRBJ2-7	TRBV5-4	.	CASSLVMRGGGYEQYF	TGTGCCAGCAGCTTGGTGATGAGAGGGGGTGGGTACGAGCAGTACTTC
TRBD1	TRBJ1-4	TRBV6-6	.	CASSYTQGARIF	TGTGCCAGCAGTTATACACAGGGGGCGAGGATTTTT
.	TRBJ2-3	TRBV15	.	CATSNKYTQYF	TGTGCCACCAGCAACAAATATACGCAGTATTTT